This passage covers 32 T cell receptor beta chains from one sample sequenced in a study of Ad26.COV2.S vaccination and SARS-CoV-2 variants. Treatment specified: 15 to 20 received Ad26.COV2.S at low or high dose, single or two shots; about 5 received placebo; per-sample allocation not given. Sampling occurred on day 63 after the first vaccine or placebo injection. Profiling relied on immunoSEQ multiplex PCR, and the TCRdb table lists in-frame clones only, not all of them. The sample shows 400,000 or so clones, around 85% of them seen only once. The material sequenced was peripheral blood, taken in a trial of Ad26.COV2.S vaccine versus placebo. All receptors derive from a person aged 18-65 years who received the Ad26.COV2.S COVID-19 vaccine or a placebo.

The rearrangement links TRBV3-1 (or the pseudogene TRBV3-2) to TRBJ1-2; D gene uncertain. Germline V gene sequence: CDR1 LGHDT, CDR2 YNNKEL (reference sequence). The CDR3 runs 12 residues. The V and J ends lost 1 base and 7 bases respectively, with 7 bases between them. CDR3 sequence: CASSQGLGGYTF. The CDR3 region has the DNA TGTGCCAGCAGCCAAGGGTTGGGTGGCTACACCTTC.

The chain uses TRBV15 and TRBJ2-7; D unclear. This CDR3 region has 14 residues. Germline V CDR1 and CDR2: LNHNV, YYDKDF (reference sequence). The V end lost 0 bases, the J end lost 2 bases, and 8 bases lay between the germline ends. The CDR3 nucleotides read TGTGCCACCAGCAGAGATAGGGCAGCCTACGAGCAGTACTTC. Translating gives CATSRDRAAYEQYF.

In DNA form, the CDR3 reads TGTGCCAGCAGCTTGGGAACAGGGGGTGGCTACACCTTC. Translating it yields CASSLGTGGGYTF. This chain joins TRBV5-8 and TRBJ1-2, with 8 bases lining up with TRBD1. Germline lookup yields CDR1 SGHTS and CDR2 YDEGEE. This CDR3 has 13 amino acids. With V trimmed by 0 bases and J by 7 bases, 2 bases remained unmatched.

V and J are TRBV6-5 and TRBJ2-3, with TRBD2 as a possible D gene (5 bases). The V gene lost 0 bases and the J gene lost 8 bases, with 15 bases spanning the gap. This CDR3 is 15 amino acids long. Germline V lookup: CDR1 MNHEY, CDR2 SVGAGI. The CDR3 region has the DNA TGTGCCAGCAGTTACTCGACGGGGATGGTTTCTACGCAGTATTTT. Translation: CASSYSTGMVSTQYF.

A single count supports this clone. The chain combines TRBV19 with TRBJ2-7; the D call may be TRBD1 or TRBD2 (5 bases each). The CDR3 length is 14 residues. Per the germline V gene, CDR1 is LNHDA and CDR2 is SQIVND (reference sequence). Trimming pared 6 bases from V and 2 bases from J, leaving 14 bases between. The CDR3 is CASSLGPSTYEQYF. In nucleotides, the CDR3 is TGTGCCAGTAGCCTGGGACCTAGTACCTACGAGCAGTACTTC.

The chain employs TRBV3-1 (or the pseudogene TRBV3-2) and TRBJ2-5; 13 positions agree with TRBD2. The CDR3 is 19 residues long. The germline V gene has CDR1 LGHDT and CDR2 YNNKEL (reference sequence). V trimming: 1 base; J trimming: 0 bases; junction bases outside the gene matches: 8. The CDR3 nucleotides read TGTGCCAGCAGCCAAGCCGGACTAGCGGGGGACCCGTACCAAGAGACCCAGTACTTC. It yields the protein CASSQAGLAGDPYQETQYF.

The chain is built from TRBV3-1 (or the pseudogene TRBV3-2) and TRBJ2-7; possibly TRBD1 for D (6 bases). The CDR3 is 13 residues long. Looked up from germline, CDR1 is LGHDT and CDR2 is YNNKEL (reference sequence). Between the trimmed V and J ends, which lost 4 bases and 0 bases, there was a span of 7 bases. CDR3 DNA sequence: TGTGCCAGCAGCCGGGACACCTCCTACGAGCAGTACTTC. Translating gives CASSRDTSYEQYF.

J is TRBJ1-3 and V is TRBV19; 7 bases align to TRBD1. The junction had 2 bases not matched to a gene; V was cut back by 6 bases and J by 0 bases. Germline assignment: CDR1 LNHDA and CDR2 SQIVND (reference sequence). The CDR3 consists of 14 residues. The CDR3 protein is CASRTGNSGNTIYF. CDR3 DNA: TGTGCCAGTAGGACAGGGAACTCTGGAAACACCATATATTTT.

This chain uses TRBV4-1 with TRBJ2-3; no clear D. V gave up 1 base and J gave up 4 bases, with 15 bases separating them. CDR1 is MGHRA and CDR2 is YSYEKL in the germline V gene. The CDR3 has 16 residues. The CDR3 here is CASSQARVGFADTQYF. CDR3 nucleotide sequence: TGCGCCAGCAGCCAAGCTAGGGTGGGTTTCGCAGATACGCAGTATTTT.

V gene TRBV2 combines with J gene TRBJ2-1; 9 bases agree with TRBD1. V lost 10 bases to trimming and J lost 9 bases; unmatched junction nucleotides: 13. This CDR3 comprises 14 residues. CDR1 and CDR2 from the germline V gene are SNHLY and FYNNEI. The DNA of the CDR3 is TGTGCCACAAATTCCGGGACAGGGTTCGGTGAGCAGTTCTTC. Its protein product is CATNSGTGFGEQFF.

About this clone itself: One junction end does not reproduce the germline sequence, and a read error may be involved. This chain links TRBV5-8 with TRBJ2-7, with D unresolved. The CDR3 contains 14 residues. Germline CDR1 reads SGHTS; CDR2 reads YDEGEE. CDR3 DNA: TGTGCCAGCAGCTTGAGCTGGACGGACGTGCCCCTCCTCTTC. Translating gives CASSLSWTDVPLLF.

This chain connects TRBV27 to TRBJ1-1; D uncertain. This CDR3 contains 13 residues. V dropped 5 bases and J dropped 1 base, with 8 bases sitting between them. Germline V gene lookup returns CDR1 MNHEY and CDR2 SMNVEV (reference sequence). The CDR3 coding sequence is TGTGCCAGCAGTGCCTCCCGGAACACTGAAGCTTTCTTT. Translation gives CASSASRNTEAFF.

The chain is built from TRBV20-1 and TRBJ2-5; D remains ambiguous. CDR1 DFQATT and CDR2 SNEGSKA come from the germline V gene (reference sequence). This CDR3 is built from 11 residues. CDR3 nucleotide sequence: TGCAGGCCCGAGCTTGTTGTAGCCCAGTACTTC. Its protein product is CRPELVVAQYF.

V and J are TRBV12-5 and TRBJ2-1, with TRBD2 matching over 8 bases. CDR1 and CDR2 from the germline V gene are LGHNT and FRNRAP. Trimming took 0 bases from V and 7 from J; bases not matched to a gene: 20. CDR3 size: 20 residues. CDR3 protein: CASGLVLGLSRGGSLNEQFF. CDR3 nucleotide sequence: TGTGCTAGTGGTTTGGTACTAGGGCTCTCTCGCGGGGGGAGTCTGAATGAGCAGTTCTTC.

The chain uses TRBV28 and TRBJ1-2; D gene uncertain. Deletions cut 2 bases from V and 3 bases from J, with 10 bases between. This CDR3 spans 14 amino acids. Looked up from germline, CDR1 is MDHEN and CDR2 is SYDVKM. The CDR3 sequence is CASSLVEAHYGYTF. Written as DNA, the CDR3 is TGTGCCAGCAGTTTAGTGGAGGCTCACTATGGCTACACCTTC.

The chain combines TRBV3-1 (or the pseudogene TRBV3-2) with TRBJ1-2, with a weak D call TRBD1 (5 bases). CDR1 and CDR2 from the germline V gene are LGHDT and YNNKEL (reference sequence). Trimming left V 3 bases short and J 5 bases short, with 10 bases between. CDR3 length: 13 residues. In DNA form, the CDR3 reads TGTGCCAGCAGCCAGGCAGGGAAGTATGGCTACACCTTC. This codes for CASSQAGKYGYTF.

This clone was counted a few times. The gene calls are TRBV6-5 and TRBJ1-4; 9 bases map to TRBD1. The CDR3 runs 14 residues. The J segment lost 7 bases and the V segment lost 9 bases, leaving 9 bases of the junction unmatched. Germline CDR1 is MNHEY and CDR2 is SVGAGI. The CDR3 DNA follows: TGTGCCAGTCTCGACAGGGGGGGATCTGAAAAACTGTTTTTT. Translation: CASLDRGGSEKLFF.

The chain is built from TRBV5-1 and TRBJ1-1; no clear D gene. CDR1 is SGHRS, CDR2 YFSETQ, per germline. This CDR3 is built from 15 residues. The V end lost 2 bases, the J end lost 1 base, and 12 bases lay between the germline ends. The CDR3 region is CASSFLGRTNTEAFF. The CDR3 bases are TGCGCCAGCAGCTTTCTCGGACGGACGAACACTGAAGCTTTCTTT.

This rearrangement joins TRBV6-2 or TRBV6-3 to TRBJ1-4; D not certain. The CDR3 is 11 amino acids. V lost 2 bases, J lost 10 bases, and 5 bases lay in between. Germline V gene sequence: CDR1 MNHEY, CDR2 SVGEGT. The CDR3 here is CASSYAVKLFF. CDR3 sequence (DNA): TGTGCCAGCAGTTACGCGGTAAAACTGTTTTTT.

V usage is TRBV7-9 and J usage is TRBJ2-3; D uncertain. The CDR3 totals 15 residues. V gave up 0 bases and J gave up 2 bases, with 9 bases separating them. Germline assignment: CDR1 SEHNR and CDR2 FQNEAQ (reference sequence). The chain's CDR3 is CASSLATLNTDTQYF. The CDR3 DNA follows: TGTGCCAGCAGCTTAGCGACCTTAAACACAGATACGCAGTATTTT. Full variable domain (remainder filled in from reference TRBV7-9 and TRBJ2-3): DTGVSQNPRHKITKRGQNVTFRCDPISEHNRLYWYRQTLGQGPEFLTYFQNEAQLEKSRLLSDRFSAERPKGSFSTLEIQRTEQGDSAMYLCASSLATLNTDTQYFGPGTRLTVL.

The V gene is TRBV21-1, the J gene TRBJ2-5; the table's TRBD2 call for D was not verified on the DNA. TRBV21-1 is a recognized pseudogene. The CDR3 is made up of 16 amino acids. This chain's CDR3 is CASRLPSLGGEETQYF. The DNA of the CDR3 is TGTGCCAGCAGATTGCCATCCCTGGGTGGGGAGGAGACCCAGTACTTC.

The V gene is TRBV6-5, the J gene TRBJ1-1, with 7 bases fitting TRBD1. Germline V CDR1 and CDR2: MNHEY, SVGAGI. There are 14 residues in the CDR3. The J segment lost 0 bases and the V segment lost 7 bases, leaving 5 bases of the junction unmatched. In DNA form, the CDR3 reads TGTGCCAGCAAGCGGGGACAGATGAACACTGAAGCTTTCTTT. This encodes CASKRGQMNTEAFF.

The DNA for the CDR3 is TGTGCCAGCAGCTTGAGGGGAACAGGGACCTCCTATGGCTACACCTTC. Translation: CASSLRGTGTSYGYTF. V usage is TRBV5-6 and J usage is TRBJ1-2; D possibly corresponds to TRBD1 (6 bases). The germline V gene encodes CDR1 SGHDT and CDR2 YYEEEE. V lost 1 base to trimming and J lost 4 bases, with 17 bases between them. The CDR3 has 16 residues.

This clone showed up just once. The chain recombines TRBV7-9 with TRBJ2-7; D is unclear. The CDR3 length is 13 residues. The germline gives CDR1 SEHNR, CDR2 FQNEAQ (reference sequence). V was cut by 2 bases and J by 2 bases, with 7 bases left in between. CDR3 in amino acids: CASSLPETYEQYF. DNA of the CDR3: TGTGCCAGCAGCTTACCGGAGACCTACGAGCAGTACTTC.

The chain has TRBV18 and TRBJ1-1; unclear D gene. The CDR3 spans 12 residues. Per the germline V gene, CDR1 is KGHSH and CDR2 is LQKENI. V shed 9 bases and J shed 5 bases, with 13 bases lying between them. CDR3 nucleotide sequence: TGTGCCAGTAATACCGGGGAAACTGAAGCTTTCTTT. It yields the protein CASNTGETEAFF.

This chain joins TRBV4-1 and TRBJ1-2, with D tentatively TRBD1 (6 bases). Deletions cut 3 bases from V and 6 bases from J, with 17 bases between. Germline CDR1 reads MGHRA; CDR2 reads YSYEKL. This CDR3 comprises 15 residues. This CDR3 reads CASSQWDTRPDGYTF. CDR3 nucleotides: TGCGCCAGCAGCCAGTGGGACACCCGCCCTGATGGCTACACCTTC.

V gene TRBV11-3 combines with J gene TRBJ2-2; D is unresolved. The length of the CDR3 is 17 residues. In germline, CDR1 is SGHNT, CDR2 YENEEA. The V and J ends lost 1 base and 4 bases respectively, with 16 bases between them. This CDR3 is CASSLGAAGSATGELFF. CDR3 in DNA: TGTGCCAGCAGCTTAGGAGCCGCAGGCTCAGCCACCGGGGAGCTGTTTTTT. Complete variable domain (other parts from reference TRBV11-3 and TRBJ2-2): EAGVVQSPRYKIIEKKQPVAFWCNPISGHNTLYWYLQNLGQGPELLIRYENEEAVDDSQLPKDRFSAERLKGVDSTLKIQPAELGDSAVYLCASSLGAAGSATGELFFGEGSRLTVL.

V usage is TRBV5-6 and J usage is TRBJ1-4, with 7 bases that match TRBD1. The V and J ends lost 4 bases and 7 bases, in that order; junction bases with no gene match: 7. The CDR3 covers 14 residues. From germline, CDR1 is SGHDT and CDR2 YYEEEE. The CDR3 nucleotides are TGTGCCAGCAGCACCGACAGGGCTAGTGAAAAACTGTTTTTT. It translates to CASSTDRASEKLFF. The full variable domain, its missing parts supplied by reference TRBV5-6 and TRBJ1-4, is DAGVTQSPTHLIKTRGQQVTLRCSPKSGHDTVSWYQQALGQGPQFIFQYYEEEERQRGNFPDRFSGHQFPNYSSELNVNALLLGDSALYLCASSTDRASEKLFFGSGTQLSVL.

The rearrangement links TRBV19 to TRBJ2-2; the D is unclear. From germline, CDR1 is LNHDA and CDR2 SQIVND (reference sequence). The CDR3 has 14 amino acids. Trimming removed 3 bases from V and 0 bases from J, with 5 bases in between. The CDR3 DNA is TGTGCCAGTAGTATTTCGGCGAACACCGGGGAGCTGTTTTTT. Its protein product is CASSISANTGELFF.

The V call is TRBV29-1, the J call TRBJ1-2; D remains unclear. The CDR3 runs to 14 residues. V lost 5 bases to trimming and J lost 4 bases, with 17 bases between them. CDR1 SQVTM and CDR2 ANQGSEA come from the germline V gene. The CDR3, as DNA: TGCAGCGTTCCATCTGGTTCCATCCCCTATGGCTACACCTTC. It yields the protein CSVPSGSIPYGYTF.

The chain uses TRBV2 and TRBJ1-5; 11 nucleotides line up with TRBD1. The junction had 10 bases not matched to a gene; V was cut back by 6 bases and J by 0 bases. Germline loops: CDR1 SNHLY, CDR2 FYNNEI. The CDR3 covers 18 residues. The CDR3 region has the DNA TGTGCCAGCAGCACGAGGACAGGGGGCAAAGATAGCAATCAGCCCCAGCATTTT. The encoded protein is CASSTRTGGKDSNQPQHF.

This clone was seen just once. The chain combines TRBV6-5 with TRBJ2-3; TRBD1 aligns across 10 bases. CDR3 size: 15 residues. Trimming cost V 6 bases and J 4 bases; bases outside gene matches: 7. Per germline, CDR1 MNHEY and CDR2 SVGAGI. CDR3 amino acids: CASRSRTGGADTQYF. CDR3 DNA sequence: TGTGCCAGCAGATCTAGGACAGGGGGTGCAGATACGCAGTATTTT.